This TCR beta chain was captured in a study of T cell repertoires in aging, cancer and after chemotherapy. Whole-study findings and limits: Compared with age-matched healthy donors, untreated hematological or solid cancer patients showed higher blood TCR clonality.

Rearranged V-D-J TRB sequences were amplified with a mixed TRB-A/B primer pool. From the multiplex PCR reads, TCRdb called clonotypes with MiXCR, one entry per CDR3 protein. The profile shows approximately 1,200 distinct CDR3 sequences, over 25% of them singletons. The template was genomic DNA from peripheral blood, not RNA. The V and J ends lost 0 bases and 9 bases, in that order; junction bases with no gene match: 4. The CDR3 has 14 amino acids. Germline lookup yields CDR1 SGHAT and CDR2 FQDESV (reference sequence). This clonotype rates as large. As yet, its antigen is unknown. This receptor was taken from a human donor with a solid tumor. The rearrangement joins TRBV11-1 to TRBJ2-1; 8 nucleotides align to TRBD1. The material sequenced was blood. The CDR3 loop is CASSLAGQVGEQFF. The CDR3 coding sequence is TGTGCCAGCAGCTTAGCGGGACAGGTGGGTGAGCAGTTCTTC.